This T cell receptor (beta chain) originates from a study of T-cell memory formation after mild COVID-19. At the level of the study: TCR clustering was largely donor specific.

Comments on this clonotype: The antigen is not known.

With constant-segment primers, 5'RACE yielded cDNA libraries of TCR alpha and TCR beta that carried sample barcodes and UMIs. TCRdb called the 5' RACE reads again in MiXCR, with one record for every CDR3 protein. The table has a few hundred thousand distinct CDR3 sequences, 28% seen once; the top ten hold roughly 14%. Broader study findings: Chiefly within CM and EM were the contracting CD4+ clones; CD8+ ones were within EMRA. Memory sampled before infection contained some responding clones, suggesting cross-reactive memory joined.

Sample: PBMCs or a T cell subset sorted from them (not recorded which). This sequence was found in an adult woman who had mild COVID-19 (a few samples of this study predate the infection). Cell type and time point are not known.

In DNA form, the CDR3 reads TGTGCCACCAGTACGACTAGAGGGTTTGACGGGGAGCTGTTTTTT. It is translated as CATSTTRGFDGELFF. The chain recombines TRBV24-1 with TRBJ2-2, with D tentatively TRBD2 (6 bases). V shed 6 bases and J shed 7 bases, with 17 bases lying between them. This CDR3 spans 15 amino acids. The V gene's germline CDR1 is KGHDR and CDR2 SFDVKD.